Following are 5 T cell receptor beta chains from one sample sequenced in a study of T cell repertoires in cytomegalovirus infection (dated by TCRdb to about 2019). TCRdb lists the instrument as Illumina HiSeq 1500. TCRdb passed the public sequencing reads through fastp at Q25 and MiXCR, retaining productive beta sequences. Rows matching on CDR3 protein sequence are summarized as one entry with the most common DNA and genes. The sample records under 850,000 distinct CDR3 sequences, less than 40% of which are singletons. 2.8% of the sample rests with the top ten. The sample consisted of PBMCs. All receptors come from a human donor in good health (CMV status not recorded). Some clones in this sample may be carry-over from other donors' samples.

The V and J genes are TRBV27 and TRBJ2-7; possibly TRBD2 for D (5 bases). CDR1 is MNHEY and CDR2 is SMNVEV in the germline V gene (reference sequence). The CDR3 runs 14 residues. Trimming left V 5 bases short and J 3 bases short, with 14 bases between. Here the CDR3 reads CASSPGLGFYEQYF. CDR3 sequence (DNA): TGTGCCAGCAGTCCCGGACTGGGATTCTACGAGCAGTACTTC.

V usage is TRBV12-3 or TRBV12-4 and J usage is TRBJ2-3; 9 nucleotides align to TRBD1. The CDR3 is 14 amino acids. Trimming at V came to 5 bases and at J to 3 bases, leaving 3 bases not matched to a gene. CDR3 amino acids: CASSGTGPTDTQYF. The CDR3 region has the DNA TGTGCCAGCAGTGGGACAGGGCCAACAGATACGCAGTATTTT.

J is TRBJ2-2 and V is TRBV28; TRBD2 matches 14 bases. The CDR3 has 17 amino acids. The germline V gene has CDR1 MDHEN and CDR2 SYDVKM. J lost 3 bases, V lost 6 bases, and 6 bases had no gene match. The CDR3: CASRGTSGSGYTGELFF. The CDR3 coding sequence is TGTGCCAGCAGGGGGACTAGCGGGAGTGGATACACCGGGGAGCTGTTTTTT.

In this sample, this clonotype turned up a few times. The CDR3, as DNA: TGTGCCAGCAGCCCCCAACGGGGCCAGCCCCAGCATTTT. It codes for CASSPQRGQPQHF. The J gene is TRBJ1-5, the V gene TRBV7-2; D may be TRBD1 (5 bases). Germline assignment: CDR1 SGHTA and CDR2 FQGNSA. V shed 5 bases and J shed 7 bases, with 12 bases lying between them. This CDR3 contains 13 residues.

The V gene is TRBV7-9, the J gene TRBJ2-7; D perhaps matches TRBD1 (5 bases). CDR1 SEHNR and CDR2 FQNEAQ come from the germline V gene (reference sequence). The V end was cut by 4 bases, the J end by 0 bases, with 25 bases between. The CDR3 extends over 19 amino acids. The CDR3 DNA sequence: TGTGCCAGCAGCTGGTACAGGCTCCGCGGCCCTCTTAGCTCCTACGAGCAGTACTTC. Translation: CASSWYRLRGPLSSYEQYF. The whole variable domain, filled in from reference TRBV7-9 and TRBJ2-7, reads DTGVSQNPRHKITKRGQNVTFRCDPISEHNRLYWYRQTLGQGPEFLTYFQNEAQLEKSRLLSDRFSAERPKGSFSTLEIQRTEQGDSAMYLCASSWYRLRGPLSSYEQYFGPGTRLTVT.